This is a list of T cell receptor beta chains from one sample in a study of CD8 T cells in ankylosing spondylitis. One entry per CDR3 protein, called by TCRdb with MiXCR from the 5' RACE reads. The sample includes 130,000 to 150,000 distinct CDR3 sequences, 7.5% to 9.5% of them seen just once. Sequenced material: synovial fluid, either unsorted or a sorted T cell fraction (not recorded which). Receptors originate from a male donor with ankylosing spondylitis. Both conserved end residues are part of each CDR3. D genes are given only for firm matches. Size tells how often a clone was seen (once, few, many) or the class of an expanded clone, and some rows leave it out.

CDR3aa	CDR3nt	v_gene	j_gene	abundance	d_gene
CAISSGTSGMYEQYF	TGTGCCATCAGTTCCGGGACTAGCGGGATGTACGAGCAGTACTTC	TRBV10-3	TRBJ2-7	-	TRBD2
CASAREEFFGGYTF	TGTGCCAGCGCTCGTGAGGAGTTCTTTGGCGGCTACACCTTC	TRBV6-1	TRBJ1-2	many	-
CASSQRSSGIANEQFF	TGCGCCAGCAGCCAAAGGTCTAGCGGGATAGCCAATGAGCAGTTCTTC	TRBV4-1	TRBJ2-1	-	TRBD2
CAISQTEDTEAFF	TGTGCCATCAGTCAAACAGAGGACACTGAAGCTTTCTTT	TRBV10-3	TRBJ1-1	few	-
CASSAGTGPFYEQYF	TGTGCCAGCAGTGCAGGGACAGGGCCATTCTACGAGCAGTACTTC	TRBV9	TRBJ2-7	few	TRBD1
CASSPPRQYNEQFF	TGTGCCAGCAGCCCACCCCGGCAGTACAATGAGCAGTTCTTC	TRBV11-2	TRBJ2-1	-	-
CASSYQRTDTQYF	TGTGCCAGCAGTTACCAGAGGACAGATACGCAGTATTTT	TRBV6-5	TRBJ2-3	many	-
CARSDQGGPYEQYF	TGTGCCAGAAGTGACCAGGGGGGCCCCTACGAGCAGTACTTC	TRBV2	TRBJ2-7	-	-
CASSWGLAGETDTQYF	TGCGCCAGCAGCTGGGGACTAGCGGGAGAAACAGATACGCAGTATTTT	TRBV5-1	TRBJ2-3	few	TRBD2
CASSLFSVSHGYTF	TGTGCCAGCAGTTTATTCTCGGTTTCCCATGGCTACACCTTC	TRBV28	TRBJ1-2	few	-
CASNLAGDTYNEQFF	TGCGCCAGCAATCTAGCGGGAGATACCTACAATGAGCAGTTCTTC	TRBV5-1	TRBJ2-1	-	TRBD2
CSCTGLYPYNEQFF	TGCAGTTGTACAGGACTCTACCCCTACAATGAGCAGTTCTTC	TRBV20-1	TRBJ2-1	few	-
CASSTGPSTDTQYF	TGTGCCAGCAGTACTGGGCCTAGCACAGATACGCAGTATTTT	TRBV7-8	TRBJ2-3	many	-
CASSLGLGAGELFF	TGTGCCAGCAGCTTAGGTCTGGGGGCCGGGGAGCTGTTTTTT	TRBV11-2	TRBJ2-2	few	-
CASSARTSGTDTQYF	TGTGCCAGCAGTGCCAGGACTAGCGGCACAGATACGCAGTATTTT	TRBV12-3/TRBV12-4	TRBJ2-3	many	TRBD2
CASSAGTGSSGANVLTF	TGTGCCAGCAGTGCCGGGACAGGTTCCTCTGGGGCCAACGTCCTGACTTTC	TRBV27	TRBJ2-6	many	TRBD1